This TCR beta chain appears in the sequencing data of a study of T-cell memory formation after mild COVID-19. Whole-study results and caveats: Clones contracting across day 15 to 85 had a balanced CD4/CD8 profile; later expanding clones leaned CD4+.

TCRdb reprocessed the 5' RACE reads via MiXCR and lists one record per CDR3 protein. The table lists roughly 29,000 distinct CDR3 sequences, less than 8% of them singletons. Many counts were recorded for this clonotype. Its antigen is unknown. Trimming took 6 bases from V and 5 from J; bases not matched to a gene: 10. The CDR3 loop spans 15 amino acids. The germline V gene encodes CDR1 MNHEY and CDR2 SMNVEV (reference sequence). The J gene is TRBJ2-1, the V gene TRBV27; 7 bases are shared with TRBD2. This clonotype was sampled from an adult woman who had mild COVID-19 (a few samples of this study predate the infection). Cell type and time point are not known. The material sequenced was PBMCs or a T cell subset sorted from them (not recorded which). The CDR3 loop reads CASSPIQRGHNEQFF. In DNA form, the CDR3 reads TGTGCCAGCAGCCCGATTCAGCGGGGACACAATGAGCAGTTCTTC.